The 22 T cell receptor beta chains below were found in one sample sequenced in a study of persistence of HIV-infected CD4 T cells. Cells were stimulated with CMV-infected fibroblast lysates at approximately 10 ug/mL. CD40L/CD69 double-negative CD45RO-high memory CD4+ T cells were collected. Antigens of these TCRs are unknown. The libraries were made with immunoSEQ version 4 in survey mode. Repertoires were generated with immunoSEQ multiplex PCR, while TCRdb's copy carries only in-frame clones and drops some. Of fewer than 35,000 clones detected, roughly 87% appear once; the ten largest clones hold 5% to 7%. This sample comprised CD4+ T cells sorted from PBMCs after approximately 20-hour stimulation, obtained from a patient who received antiretroviral therapy. Source of these receptors: an adult woman with HIV who was CMV-seropositive.

This clone appeared once. The V and J genes are TRBV29-1 and TRBJ1-5, with D possibly matching TRBD1 (5 bases). Germline-derived CDR1 and CDR2 are SQVTM and ANQGSEA. With 6 bases removed from V and 5 bases from J, the gap between germline ends came to 14 bases. This CDR3 region has 13 residues. CDR3 bases: TGCAGCGTGGGGGAAAGGGGAGATCAGCCCCAGCATTTT. Encoded protein: CSVGERGDQPQHF.

This chain joins TRBV2 and TRBJ2-2; D is perhaps TRBD1 (6 bases). CDR1 and CDR2 from the germline V gene are SNHLY and FYNNEI. V was trimmed by 7 bases and J by 4 bases, leaving 10 bases between them. The CDR3 length is 13 residues. The CDR3 loop is CASKAQGTGELFF. In DNA form, the CDR3 reads TGTGCCAGCAAGGCACAGGGCACCGGGGAGCTGTTTTTT.

The rearrangement links TRBV3-1 (or the pseudogene TRBV3-2) to TRBJ1-2; 8 nucleotides match TRBD1. Unmatched junction bases numbered 7, after V lost 3 bases and J lost 4 bases. This CDR3 has 15 amino acids. Per germline, CDR1 LGHDT and CDR2 YNNKEL (reference sequence). CDR3 sequence: CASSHADRASYGYTF. CDR3 DNA: TGTGCCAGCAGCCATGCGGACAGGGCTTCCTATGGCTACACCTTC.

The chain is built from TRBV5-8 and TRBJ1-2, with 7 bases aligning to TRBD1. V was pared by 5 bases and J by 7 bases, with 8 bases of the junction left unmatched. This CDR3 comprises 13 residues. Germline CDR1 SGHTS, CDR2 YDEGEE. CDR3 region: CASRGSGQIGYTF. The CDR3 region has the DNA TGTGCCAGCAGGGGATCGGGACAGATTGGCTACACCTTC.

The chain links TRBV6-5 to TRBJ2-2; the D call may be TRBD1 or TRBD2 (5 bases each). The CDR3 is 14 amino acids. Germline V CDR1 and CDR2: MNHEY, SVGAGI. V shed 0 bases and J shed 5 bases, with 7 bases lying between them. The CDR3 is CASSYSGTTGELFF. CDR3 bases: TGTGCCAGCAGTTACTCCGGGACGACCGGGGAGCTGTTTTTT.

J is TRBJ1-1 and V is TRBV19; TRBD1 is a possible D gene (5 bases). Germline assignment: CDR1 LNHDA and CDR2 SQIVND (reference sequence). The CDR3 contains 13 residues. Between the trimmed V and J ends, which lost 5 bases and 6 bases, there was a span of 13 bases. The CDR3 is CASSDRRGAEAFF. Written as DNA, the CDR3 is TGTGCCAGTAGTGACCGACGGGGGGCTGAAGCTTTCTTT. The full variable domain, its missing parts supplied by reference TRBV19 and TRBJ1-1, is DGGITQSPKYLFRKEGQNVTLSCEQNLNHDAMYWYRQDPGQGLRLIYYSQIVNDFQKGDIAEGYSVSREKKESFPLTVTSAQKNPTAFYLCASSDRRGAEAFFGQGTRLTVV.

The rearrangement uses TRBV10-3 and TRBJ1-3; D not resolved. The V end lost 6 bases, the J end lost 4 bases, and 4 bases lay between the germline ends. This CDR3 is built from 11 residues. Germline V CDR1 and CDR2: ENHRY, SYGVKD. The CDR3: CAIRTGNTIYF. Written as DNA, the CDR3 is TGTGCCATCAGGACAGGAAACACCATATATTTT.

This clone occurred once. V is TRBV2 and J is TRBJ2-1; no reliable D call. The ends were cut back, 7 bases at V and 8 bases at J, with 12 bases in the middle. CDR3 length: 12 amino acids. The germline CDR1 and CDR2 sequences are SNHLY and FYNNEI. CDR3: CASNRMGYEQFF. CDR3 sequence (DNA): TGTGCCAGCAACCGAATGGGTTATGAGCAGTTCTTC.

The chain is built from TRBV6-1 and TRBJ2-1, with 9 bases fitting TRBD1. V gave up 4 bases and J gave up 7 bases; unmatched junction bases: 20. Germline V lookup: CDR1 MNHNS, CDR2 SASEGT. This CDR3 contains 19 residues. In nucleotides, the CDR3 is TGTGCCAGCAGTGGTTCAAGGGGGACAGGGTACCATCGGGGGAATGAGCAGTTCTTC. This codes for CASSGSRGTGYHRGNEQFF.

V is TRBV2 and J is TRBJ1-2; D is unclear. With 7 bases removed from V and 4 bases from J, the gap between germline ends came to 10 bases. CDR1 is SNHLY, CDR2 FYNNEI, per germline. This CDR3 is 12 amino acids long. Written as DNA, the CDR3 is TGTGCCAGCACAGGCAGCCTCTATGGCTACACCTTC. Its protein product is CASTGSLYGYTF.

The chain employs TRBV7-2 and TRBJ1-4, with 9 bases fitting TRBD1. Germline loops: CDR1 SGHTA, CDR2 FQGNSA. The length of the CDR3 is 17 residues. Trimming cost V 4 bases and J 3 bases; bases outside gene matches: 9. CDR3 region: CASSSGTGSLANEKLFF. The CDR3 DNA reads as TGTGCCAGCAGCTCCGGGACAGGGTCCTTGGCTAATGAAAAACTGTTTTTT.

J is TRBJ2-1 and V is TRBV12-3 or TRBV12-4; D is unclear. CDR3 length: 13 residues. Trimming stripped 8 bases from V and 4 bases from J, with 12 bases between. CDR3 protein: CASGTTTYNEQFF. The CDR3 DNA reads TGTGCCAGCGGAACCACAACTTACAATGAGCAGTTCTTC.

The chain uses TRBV10-3 and TRBJ1-4; 8 bases line up with TRBD1. The CDR3 length is 15 residues. Per germline, CDR1 ENHRY and CDR2 SYGVKD. Trimming removed 2 bases from V and 3 bases from J; junction bases left unmatched: 2. The DNA for the CDR3 is TGTGCCATCAGTGAGGGGACAGGCCCTAATGAAAAACTGTTTTTT. Its protein product is CAISEGTGPNEKLFF.

This clone was counted a single time. This sequence joins TRBV19 and TRBJ1-4; 8 bases are a match to TRBD1. The ends lost 5 bases at V and 8 bases at J; junction bases unmatched: 4. The CDR3 covers 13 residues. Looked up from germline, CDR1 is LNHDA and CDR2 is SQIVND (reference sequence). Here the CDR3 reads CASSGQGGEKLFF. CDR3 nucleotide sequence: TGTGCCAGTAGTGGACAGGGCGGCGAAAAACTGTTTTTT.

This chain links TRBV18 with TRBJ1-5; 7 bases match TRBD1. The ends lost 6 bases at V and 4 bases at J; junction bases unmatched: 6. The length of the CDR3 is 14 residues. Germline V gives CDR1 KGHSH, CDR2 LQKENI. In nucleotides, the CDR3 is TGTGCCAGCTCGAGGGGGCCAAGAAATCAGCCCCAGCATTTT. It yields the protein CASSRGPRNQPQHF.

V is TRBV28 and J is TRBJ2-3; 12 bases align to TRBD1. The length of the CDR3 is 19 residues. After removal of 5 bases from V and 6 bases from J, the junction contained 18 bases not matched to a gene. Germline loops: CDR1 MDHEN, CDR2 SYDVKM. CDR3 sequence (DNA): TGTGCCAGCAGTCCCTCCGGGACAGGGGGCGGAGGGGGGCGGGATACGCAGTATTTT. It specifies CASSPSGTGGGGGRDTQYF.

This clone was recorded only once. The genes are TRBV2 and TRBJ1-1; 9 bases line up with TRBD1. The V and J ends lost 4 bases and 3 bases, in that order; junction bases with no gene match: 6. The CDR3 extends over 15 amino acids. From germline, CDR1 is SNHLY and CDR2 FYNNEI. The CDR3 DNA reads TGTGCCAGCAGTGGTACCCGGGACAGGGACACTGAAGCTTTCTTT. Its translation: CASSGTRDRDTEAFF.

CDR3 bases: TGTGCCAGCACCTGGGACAGCGGGGTTTCACCCCTCCACTTT. Translating gives CASTWDSGVSPLHF. The gene calls are TRBV5-4 and TRBJ1-6, with 7 nucleotides matching TRBD1. Germline V gene lookup returns CDR1 SGHNT and CDR2 YYREEE (reference sequence). The V segment lost 6 bases and the J segment 9 bases; nucleotides outside the gene matches: 9. The CDR3 extends over 14 amino acids.

The rearrangement links TRBV12-3 or TRBV12-4 to TRBJ2-3; no clear D gene. The CDR3 length is 12 residues. V was clipped by 5 bases and J by 2 bases, with 5 bases between them. The CDR3 DNA is TGTGCCAGCAGTGACCTCACAGATACGCAGTATTTT. It codes for CASSDLTDTQYF.

The chain links TRBV19 to TRBJ1-1; D may be TRBD1 (5 bases). The length of the CDR3 is 13 residues. CDR1 and CDR2 from the germline V gene are LNHDA and SQIVND (reference sequence). V gave up 6 bases and J gave up 6 bases, with 14 bases separating them. The CDR3 region has the DNA TGTGCCAGTAGCAAGATAGAAGGGGCTGAAGCTTTCTTT. Amino acids: CASSKIEGAEAFF.

The chain links TRBV6-5 to TRBJ2-2; D not resolved. The CDR3 is made up of 12 amino acids. V was shortened by 6 bases and J by 5 bases, with 7 bases between the two germline ends. Germline V gene data show CDR1 as MNHEY and CDR2 as SVGAGI. The CDR3 nucleotides read TGTGCCAGCAGGAGCCAAACCGGGGAGCTGTTTTTT. This codes for CASRSQTGELFF.

This clone was seen only a few times. The chain combines TRBV6-4 with TRBJ2-2; TRBD2 matches 9 bases. V shed 6 bases and J 4 bases; nucleotides not matched to a gene: 6. CDR1 is MRHNA, CDR2 SNTAGT, per germline. The CDR3 length is 15 residues. CDR3 region: CASRQQAGGTGELFF. The CDR3 DNA follows: TGTGCCAGCAGGCAACAAGCGGGGGGCACCGGGGAGCTGTTTTTT.